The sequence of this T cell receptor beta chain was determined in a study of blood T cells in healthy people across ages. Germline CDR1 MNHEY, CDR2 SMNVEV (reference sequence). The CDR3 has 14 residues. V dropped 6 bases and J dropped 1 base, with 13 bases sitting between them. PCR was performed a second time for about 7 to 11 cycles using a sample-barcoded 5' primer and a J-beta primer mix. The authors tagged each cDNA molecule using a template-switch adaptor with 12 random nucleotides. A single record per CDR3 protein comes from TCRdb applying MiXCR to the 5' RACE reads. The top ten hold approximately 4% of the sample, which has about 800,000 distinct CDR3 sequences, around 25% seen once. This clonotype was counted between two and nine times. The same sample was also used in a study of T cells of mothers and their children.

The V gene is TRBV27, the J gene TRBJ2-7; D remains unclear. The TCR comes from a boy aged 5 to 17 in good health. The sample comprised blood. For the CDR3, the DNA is TGTGCCAGCAGGCCCATCCCGCGGTCCTACGAGCAGTACTTC. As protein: CASRPIPRSYEQYF.